This paragraph covers one T cell receptor beta chain sequence. The data derive from a study of blood T cell repertoires in COVID-19. V lost 6 bases, J lost 3 bases, and 15 bases lay in between. CDR1 is DFQATT and CDR2 is SNEGSKA in the germline V gene (reference sequence). The CDR3 loop spans 14 amino acids. In the authors' methods: Amplifying reference gene primers gave estimates of nucleated cell counts. Libraries were prepared by immunoSEQ multiplex PCR; TCRdb keeps only in-frame clonotypes and omits some of them. Clonal size and the V and J genes are those of that table, whereas D and trimming came from the DNA. The sample yields approximately 300,000 clones, over 85% seen once. Symptom resolution, clearance, or two negative PCRs marked donors in Cohort 3 as recovered.

Specimen: PBMCs or T cells enriched from blood (not recorded which). The source is a man between 60 and 70 years old who had recovered from COVID-19. J is TRBJ2-1 and V is TRBV20-1; D may be TRBD2 (6 bases). The CDR3 bases are TGCAGTGCAAGTAGCGGAGGGGTCTACAATGAGCAGTTCTTC. It is translated as CSASSGGVYNEQFF.